This T cell receptor beta chain was sequenced during a study of control samples from healthy donors and cancer patients. Germline values: CDR1 SGHDT, CDR2 YYEEEE. The V end lost 4 bases, the J end lost 0 bases, and 16 bases lay between the germline ends. The CDR3 loop spans 16 amino acids. Data came from immunoSEQ multiplex PCR; TCRdb stores just in-frame clones and leaves some out. The sample yields 40,000 to 60,000 clones, 70% to 90% seen once. The chain links TRBV5-6 to TRBJ1-1; TRBD1 might be the D (6 bases). The receptor was isolated from a woman aged 45-65 years with lung cancer. Sequenced input: PBMCs. For the CDR3, the DNA is TGTGCCAGCAGCGGCCTGTTGGGGGCTATGAACACTGAAGCTTTCTTT. As protein: CASSGLLGAMNTEAFF. The full variable domain, with the rest looked up from reference TRBV5-6 and TRBJ1-1, is DAGVTQSPTHLIKTRGQQVTLRCSPKSGHDTVSWYQQALGQGPQFIFQYYEEEERQRGNFPDRFSGHQFPNYSSELNVNALLLGDSALYLCASSGLLGAMNTEAFFGQGTRLTVV.